The present T cell receptor (beta chain) was sequenced within a study of blood T cell repertoires in COVID-19. Libraries were prepared by immunoSEQ multiplex PCR; TCRdb keeps only in-frame clonotypes and omits some of them. The top ten clones hold nearly 8.5% of a sample with 150,000 to 200,000 clones, around 85% of them seen once. The CDR3 sequence is 13 residues long. The V gene lost 4 bases and the J gene lost 8 bases, with 12 bases spanning the gap. CDR1 and CDR2 from the germline V gene are SGHRS and YFSETQ. The receptor comes from a man in his fifties or sixties with acute or convalescent COVID-19. This rearrangement joins TRBV5-1 to TRBJ1-4, with D maybe TRBD1 (5 bases). The sequencing sample was made of peripheral blood. CDR3 residues: CASSAPGKEKLFF. CDR3 DNA sequence: TGCGCCAGCAGCGCGCCAGGGAAGGAAAAACTGTTTTTT.